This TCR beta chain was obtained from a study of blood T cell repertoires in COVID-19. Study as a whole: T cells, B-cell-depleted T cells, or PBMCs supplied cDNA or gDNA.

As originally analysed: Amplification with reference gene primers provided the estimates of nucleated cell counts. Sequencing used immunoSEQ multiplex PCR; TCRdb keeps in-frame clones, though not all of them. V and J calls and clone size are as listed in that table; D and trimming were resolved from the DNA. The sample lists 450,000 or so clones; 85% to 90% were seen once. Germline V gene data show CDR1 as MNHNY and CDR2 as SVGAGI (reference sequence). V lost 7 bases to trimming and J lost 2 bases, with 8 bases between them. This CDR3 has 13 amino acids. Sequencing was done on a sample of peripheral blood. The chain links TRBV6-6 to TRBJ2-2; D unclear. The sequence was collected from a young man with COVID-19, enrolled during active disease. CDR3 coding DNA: TGTGCCAGCACTCCTACCAACACCGGGGAGCTGTTTTTT. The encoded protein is CASTPTNTGELFF.